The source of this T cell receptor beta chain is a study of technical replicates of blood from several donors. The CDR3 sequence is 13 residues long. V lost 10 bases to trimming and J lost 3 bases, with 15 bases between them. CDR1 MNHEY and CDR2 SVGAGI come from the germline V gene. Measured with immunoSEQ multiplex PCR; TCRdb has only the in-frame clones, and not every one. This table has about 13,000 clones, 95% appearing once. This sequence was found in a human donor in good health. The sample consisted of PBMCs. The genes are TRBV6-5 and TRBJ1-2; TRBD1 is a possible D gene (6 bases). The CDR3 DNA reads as TGTGCCACCTCCCCGACAGGCGACTATGGCTACACCTTC. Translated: CATSPTGDYGYTF.